A selection of T cell receptor beta chains follows, all from one sample in a study of T-cell memory formation after mild COVID-19. In TCRdb, the 5' RACE reads were re-called with MiXCR into one record per CDR3 protein. The sample yields 580,000 or so distinct CDR3 sequences, roughly a sixth seen once. Sequenced input: PBMCs or a T cell subset sorted from them (not recorded which). All receptors come from an adult woman who had mild COVID-19 (a few samples of this study predate the infection). Cell type and time point are not known. The CDR3 runs from the conserved cysteine through the conserved F or W. The order of the fields is V gene, clone size, CDR3 length, D gene, J gene, CDR3 protein, CDR3 DNA. A D gene is named only where the DNA matches it firmly. Not every row has a clone size; where given, it reads once, few, many or a size class.

TRBV2	many	15	-	TRBJ2-2	CASHLDTRPSGELFF	TGTGCCAGTCACTTGGACACGCGACCTTCCGGGGAGCTGTTTTTT
TRBV7-8	few	15	-	TRBJ1-5	CASSLEVQGRQPQHF	TGTGCCAGCAGCTTAGAGGTCCAGGGAAGACAGCCCCAGCATTTT
TRBV30	-	11	-	TRBJ2-1	CAWSLYNEQFF	TGTGCCTGGAGTCTGTACAATGAGCAGTTCTTC
TRBV12-3/TRBV12-4	-	16	-	TRBJ2-1	CASTVGSRAYYNEQFF	TGTGCCAGCACCGTAGGAAGCCGCGCGTACTACAATGAGCAGTTCTTC
TRBV19	few	15	TRBD1	TRBJ1-6	CASSIWTGRDSPLHF	TGTGCCAGTAGTATCTGGACAGGGCGAGATTCACCCCTCCACTTT
TRBV5-1	-	16	-	TRBJ2-2	CASSLWGQANTGELFF	TGCGCCAGCAGCTTGTGGGGCCAAGCGAACACCGGGGAGCTGTTTTTT
TRBV2	few	15	TRBD1	TRBJ2-7	CASTPIGQADSEQYF	TGTGCCAGCACCCCGATCGGACAGGCCGATTCCGAGCAGTACTTC
TRBV5-1	-	17	TRBD2	TRBJ2-1	CASSPTLLAGSYNEQFF	TGCGCCAGCAGCCCAACCCTACTAGCGGGTTCCTACAATGAGCAGTTCTTC
TRBV6-2/TRBV6-3	-	13	-	TRBJ1-2	CASRDPGMGGYTF	TGTGCCAGCAGAGACCCCGGGATGGGGGGCTACACCTTC
TRBV5-1	-	16	TRBD1	TRBJ2-7	CASSGTPGTGGGEQYF	TGCGCCAGCAGCGGAACTCCGGGGACAGGGGGAGGCGAGCAGTACTTC
TRBV5-1	few	15	TRBD1	TRBJ2-7	CASSIGTGTDYEQYF	TGCGCCAGCAGCATAGGGACAGGGACGGACTACGAGCAGTACTTC
TRBV5-5	-	14	-	TRBJ1-4	CASSFIGTNEKLFF	TGTGCCAGCAGCTTCATAGGCACTAATGAAAAACTGTTTTTT
TRBV24-1	-	17	-	TRBJ2-2	CATSDRTDSVPTGELFF	TGTGCCACCAGTGATCGGACCGACAGTGTGCCCACCGGGGAGCTGTTTTTT
TRBV12-3/TRBV12-4	-	12	-	TRBJ1-5	CASSLQGTPQHF	TGTGCCAGCAGTTTACAAGGCACGCCCCAGCATTTT
TRBV5-6	few	15	-	TRBJ1-5	CASSLARVYNQPQHF	TGTGCCAGCAGCTTGGCAAGGGTTTACAATCAGCCCCAGCATTTT
TRBV6-6	-	15	-	TRBJ2-3	CASGSRESGTDTQYF	TGTGCCAGCGGATCACGGGAAAGCGGCACAGATACGCAGTATTTT
TRBV20-1	-	13	-	TRBJ2-1	CSAPLASIGEQFF	TGCAGTGCTCCCCTCGCGAGCATCGGTGAGCAGTTCTTC
TRBV4-1	-	16	-	TRBJ2-1	CASSQDRVASHNEQFF	TGCGCCAGCAGCCAAGATCGGGTAGCGTCCCACAATGAGCAGTTCTTC
TRBV7-2	-	11	-	TRBJ2-7	CASSRRNEQYF	TGTGCCAGCAGCCGCCGAAACGAGCAGTACTTC
TRBV18	-	13	-	TRBJ1-2	CASSQGGLSGYTF	TGTGCCAGCTCCCAGGGAGGACTATCTGGCTACACCTTC
TRBV2	few	14	-	TRBJ2-5	CASSEGVLGETQYF	TGTGCCAGCAGTGAAGGCGTACTGGGCGAGACCCAGTACTTC
TRBV4-2	few	15	-	TRBJ2-1	CASSQEVVLDNEQFF	TGTGCCAGCAGCCAAGAGGTGGTTCTGGACAATGAGCAGTTCTTC
TRBV7-2	few	15	-	TRBJ2-3	CASSLVRFSTDTQYF	TGTGCCAGCAGCTTAGTTCGGTTTAGCACAGATACGCAGTATTTT